This TCR beta chain was sequenced for a study of cytotoxic CD8 clonotypes in ibrutinib-treated CLL. Germline V gene data show CDR1 as SGHVS and CDR2 as FNYEAQ. The CDR3 has 14 amino acids. Trimming took 5 bases from V and 2 from J, leaving 13 bases between them. Using immunoSEQ multiplex PCR, the repertoire was profiled, and TCRdb retains in-frame clones only, with some absent. The sample has more than 55,000 clones, approximately 75% seen once; the top ten hold around two fifths. This TCR derives from a human donor with chronic lymphocytic leukemia. The source was PBMCs, collected after 12 months of ibrutinib treatment. The chain carries TRBV7-6 and TRBJ2-7; no reliable D call. The CDR3 here is CASSAPQAPYEQYF. CDR3 DNA sequence: TGTGCCAGCAGCGCCCCCCAGGCCCCCTACGAGCAGTACTTC. The full variable domain, with the rest looked up from reference TRBV7-6 and TRBJ2-7, is GAGVSQSPRYKVTKRGQDVALRCDPISGHVSLYWYRQALGQGPEFLTYFNYEAQQDKSGLPNDRFSAERPEGSISTLTIQRTEQRDSAMYRCASSAPQAPYEQYFGPGTRLTVT.